Given below is one TCR beta chain in context. CDR1 and CDR2 from the germline V gene are MGHRA and YSYEKL. V was pared by 0 bases and J by 4 bases, with 19 bases between. CDR3 length: 18 amino acids. Per the original methods: Cell counts per sample came from amplifying reference gene primers. Some clones are missing from TCRdb's copy, which holds only in-frame ones; the method was immunoSEQ multiplex PCR. The DNA gave D and trimming, while V, J and clone size come from that table. The sample lists 200,000 to 250,000 clones; approximately 86% were seen once. This sample stems from a study of blood T cell repertoires in COVID-19. Overall study context: Italy, Spain and the United States were the sources of the convalescent and acute COVID-19 samples. T cells, B-cell-depleted T cells, or PBMCs supplied cDNA or gDNA.

The TCR originated in a man younger than 30 with active or convalescent COVID-19. The sequencing input was peripheral blood. The V and J genes are TRBV4-1 and TRBJ1-5; maybe TRBD1 (5 bases). The CDR3 DNA reads as TGCGCCAGCAGCCAAGAATCTATGCGAACAGGACCAAATCAGCCCCAGCATTTT. Translated: CASSQESMRTGPNQPQHF.